The clone carrying this TCR beta chain turned up a few times. Between the trimmed V and J ends, which lost 4 bases and 1 base, there was a span of 16 bases. The CDR3 covers 16 residues. The record originates from a study of blood T cells in healthy people across ages. Next came a second PCR, run for roughly 6 to 11 cycles, which used a sample-barcoded 5' primer along with a J-beta primer mix. TCRdb used MiXCR to reprocess the 5' RACE reads, holding one entry per CDR3 protein. The sample lists around 820,000 distinct CDR3 sequences, 20% to 30% occurring once. The data also belong to a second study, concerning T cells of mothers and their children.

The sequence came from a boy aged 5-17 years in good health. Sequenced: blood. The chain couples TRBV12-3 or TRBV12-4 to TRBJ2-5; D possibly corresponds to TRBD2 (6 bases). The CDR3 is CASSSIWDSIQETQYF. CDR3 sequence (DNA): TGTGCCAGCAGTTCCATTTGGGACTCGATCCAAGAGACCCAGTACTTC.